The next 23 T cell receptor beta chains were all read from a single sample in a study of OX40 agonist ivuxolimab in advanced cancers. The table came from immunoSEQ multiplex PCR; TCRdb's copy has only in-frame clones and leaves some out. The sample lists roughly 60,000 clones, approximately 89% occurring once. The material was CD4+ or CD8+ T cells sorted from blood, obtained in a trial of the OX40 agonist ivuxolimab. The receptor set was obtained from an adult with an advanced solid tumor such as melanoma, head and neck, liver or kidney cancer.

The rearrangement uses TRBV7-3 and TRBJ2-1; D is ambiguous. The V end was cut by 2 bases, the J end by 7 bases, with 6 bases between. The CDR3 runs to 12 residues. Germline CDR1 is SGHTA and CDR2 is FQGTGA. CDR3 protein: CASSLRYNEQFF. CDR3 DNA sequence: TGTGCCAGCAGCTTACGCTATAATGAGCAGTTCTTC.

The chain combines TRBV6-5 with TRBJ2-5; possible D gene TRBD1, 6 bases. Deletions cut 5 bases from V and 5 bases from J, with 6 bases between. From germline, CDR1 is MNHEY and CDR2 SVGAGI. This CDR3 contains 11 residues. The CDR3 is CASSQGETQYF. The CDR3 region has the DNA TGTGCCAGCAGTCAGGGGGAGACCCAGTACTTC.

The chain has TRBV6-5 and TRBJ2-7, with 9 bases lining up with TRBD1. The CDR3 sequence is 16 residues long. The ends lost 1 base at V and 4 bases at J; junction bases unmatched: 8. From germline, CDR1 is MNHEY and CDR2 SVGAGI. The CDR3, as DNA: TGTGCCAGCAGTTACTGGAGGACAGGGGAGGTTTACGAGCAGTACTTC. Protein product: CASSYWRTGEVYEQYF.

The rearrangement links TRBV4-1 to TRBJ1-4; possible D gene TRBD1, 5 bases. Germline values: CDR1 MGHRA, CDR2 YSYEKL. The CDR3 length is 14 residues. V lost 6 bases and J 7 bases, leaving 15 bases between the germline ends. The CDR3 loop reads CASRRDSGSEKLFF. The CDR3 nucleotides are TGCGCCAGCAGACGGGACTCCGGGAGTGAAAAACTGTTTTTT.

The gene calls are TRBV6-5 and TRBJ2-7, with TRBD1 matching 7 bases. Germline CDR1 and CDR2: MNHEY and SVGAGI. The trim removed 6 bases at V and 9 bases at J, leaving 5 bases unmatched. There are 11 residues in the CDR3. The CDR3 spells CASSTAGGQYF. The CDR3 nucleotides are TGTGCCAGCAGCACGGCAGGGGGGCAGTACTTC.

This clone has only a few counts. This sequence joins TRBV5-6 and TRBJ1-5; D gene ambiguous. V lost 4 bases to trimming and J lost 1 base, with 21 bases between them. The CDR3 loop spans 18 amino acids. Germline V gene sequence: CDR1 SGHDT, CDR2 YYEEEE. As DNA, the CDR3 is TGTGCCAGCAGCCTTGGAACCAACCCCCATGACAGCAATCAGCCCCAGCATTTT. Its translation is CASSLGTNPHDSNQPQHF.

This clone is a singleton in its sample. This chain uses TRBV30 with TRBJ2-7, with 10 nucleotides matching TRBD2. Germline CDR1 and CDR2: GTSNPN and SVGIG (reference sequence). The CDR3 covers 14 residues. V was pared by 2 bases and J by 4 bases, with 5 bases of the junction left unmatched. Here the CDR3 DNA reads TGTGCCTGGAGTCGAGCGGGAGGGCGGTACGAGCAGTACTTC. Its protein product is CAWSRAGGRYEQYF.

The rearrangement uses TRBV18 and TRBJ2-7, with a tentative D call TRBD2 (6 bases). CDR1 and CDR2 (germline): KGHSH, LQKENI. The length of the CDR3 is 17 residues. V dropped 6 bases and J dropped 2 bases, with 23 bases sitting between them. CDR3 loop: CASSFGRGGTQTYEQYF. The DNA for the CDR3 is TGTGCCAGCTCGTTCGGGCGAGGCGGGACTCAAACCTACGAGCAGTACTTC.

The CDR3 DNA is TGTGCCAGCAGTCTGAACTATGGCTACACCTTC. Its translation is CASSLNYGYTF. V usage is TRBV5-6 and J usage is TRBJ1-2; D gene ambiguous. V lost 5 bases, J lost 2 bases, and 4 bases lay in between. Germline loops: CDR1 SGHDT, CDR2 YYEEEE. The CDR3 is made up of 11 amino acids.

The chain has TRBV10-1 and TRBJ2-1, with TRBD2 as a possible D gene (7 bases). V lost 7 bases and J lost 6, with 10 bases in between. Germline assignment: CDR1 WNHNN and CDR2 SYGVQD (reference sequence). The length of the CDR3 is 12 residues. The CDR3 reads CASKGGGNEQFF. As DNA, the CDR3 is TGCGCCAGCAAGGGGGGGGGCAATGAGCAGTTCTTC.

The chain uses TRBV7-9 and TRBJ2-1; no definite D call. Germline lookup yields CDR1 SEHNR and CDR2 FQNEAQ (reference sequence). Trimming left V 5 bases short and J 5 bases short, with 7 bases between. This CDR3 is 12 amino acids long. The CDR3 region is CASSKLDNEQFF. DNA of the CDR3: TGTGCCAGCAGCAAACTCGACAATGAGCAGTTCTTC.

The V and J genes are TRBV18 and TRBJ2-2, with a weak D call TRBD1 (7 bases). This CDR3 region has 15 residues. The germline V gene has CDR1 KGHSH and CDR2 LQKENI. Trimming pared 4 bases from V and 1 base from J, leaving 10 bases between. This chain's CDR3 is CASSRGTENTGELFF. The DNA for the CDR3 is TGTGCCAGCTCACGCGGGACAGAGAACACCGGGGAGCTGTTTTTT.

The V gene is TRBV11-2, the J gene TRBJ1-1, with D maybe TRBD1 (6 bases). The CDR3 runs 13 residues. Deletions cut 4 bases from V and 7 bases from J, with 13 bases between. Germline V gene data show CDR1 as SGHAT and CDR2 as FQNNGV. The CDR3 region is CASSWSSTGEAFF. DNA of the CDR3: TGTGCCAGCAGCTGGAGTTCGACAGGTGAAGCTTTCTTT.

This sequence joins TRBV30 and TRBJ1-5, with TRBD1 identical over 7 bases. The CDR3 contains 14 residues. Germline V CDR1 and CDR2: GTSNPN, SVGIG (reference sequence). J gave up 8 bases and V 4 bases, and 11 bases lay outside the gene matches. CDR3 sequence (DNA): TGTGCCTGGAACGACAGGGCGGAGGTTGAGCCCCAGCATTTT. Amino acids: CAWNDRAEVEPQHF.

The gene calls are TRBV29-1 and TRBJ2-3; 10 nucleotides match TRBD2. Germline V gene data show CDR1 as SQVTM and CDR2 as ANQGSEA. The trim removed 6 bases at V and 5 bases at J, leaving 11 bases unmatched. The CDR3 has 15 residues. CDR3 DNA sequence: TGCAGCGTGGCTTCTAGCGGGAGCAACGGAGATACGCAGTATTTT. Residues: CSVASSGSNGDTQYF.

This chain joins TRBV5-4 and TRBJ2-7; 9 bases are a match to TRBD1. CDR1 SGHNT and CDR2 YYREEE come from the germline V gene (reference sequence). The V and J ends lost 3 bases and 3 bases, in that order; junction bases with no gene match: 10. CDR3 length: 16 amino acids. The CDR3 region is CASSSPPGQGIYEQYF. The CDR3 bases are TGTGCCAGCAGCTCCCCCCCCGGACAGGGGATCTACGAGCAGTACTTC.

The chain couples TRBV27 to TRBJ1-6; the D gene is possibly TRBD1 (5 bases). The CDR3 loop spans 17 amino acids. Germline V gene lookup returns CDR1 MNHEY and CDR2 SMNVEV (reference sequence). The V gene lost 2 bases and the J gene lost 0 bases, with 11 bases spanning the gap. The CDR3 reads CASSLTGGSSYNSPLHF. The CDR3 nucleotides are TGTGCCAGCAGTTTAACGGGGGGAAGCTCCTATAATTCACCCCTCCACTTT.

This clone was found once. The V and J genes are TRBV5-4 and TRBJ1-1; 10 bases are shared with TRBD1. CDR1 is SGHNT and CDR2 is YYREEE in the germline V gene (reference sequence). Trimming cost V 4 bases and J 4 bases; bases outside gene matches: 4. This CDR3 is 14 amino acids long. The chain's CDR3 is CASSIWTGGTEAFF. CDR3 DNA: TGTGCCAGCAGCATCTGGACAGGGGGCACTGAAGCTTTCTTT.

The V and J genes are TRBV29-1 and TRBJ2-1; no clear D gene. Germline CDR1 and CDR2: SQVTM and ANQGSEA. V lost 3 bases, J lost 8 bases, and 11 bases lay in between. This CDR3 has 12 amino acids. The CDR3 bases are TGCAGCGTTGATGTGAGTATAGATGAGCAGTTCTTC. This translates into CSVDVSIDEQFF.

This chain uses TRBV7-3 with TRBJ2-3; tentative D call: TRBD2 (6 bases). This CDR3 is 15 amino acids long. V was clipped by 0 bases and J by 6 bases, with 13 bases between them. CDR1 is SGHTA, CDR2 FQGTGA, per germline. The CDR3 DNA reads as TGTGCCAGCAGCTTAACAGGGCCCGGGGGTGATACGCAGTATTTT. This sequence encodes CASSLTGPGGDTQYF.

The V and J genes are TRBV10-3 and TRBJ2-7, with TRBD1 matching 8 bases. V was clipped by 6 bases and J by 0 bases; unmatched bases: 13. This CDR3 spans 17 amino acids. From germline, CDR1 is ENHRY and CDR2 SYGVKD. CDR3 sequence (DNA): TGTGCCATCAGGAGGCAGGGGGCTTCATCGACCTCCTACGAGCAGTACTTC. This codes for CAIRRQGASSTSYEQYF.

The rearrangement uses TRBV28 and TRBJ2-7; D not certain. Per germline, CDR1 MDHEN and CDR2 SYDVKM. Trimming took off 2 bases at V and 0 bases at J, with 8 bases between the two ends. This CDR3 spans 14 amino acids. The CDR3 spells CASSLGQDSYEQYF. DNA for the CDR3: TGTGCCAGCAGTTTAGGGCAGGACTCCTACGAGCAGTACTTC.

The rearrangement joins TRBV5-5 to TRBJ2-7; TRBD1 agrees at 7 bases. The V and J ends lost 6 bases and 0 bases, in that order; junction bases with no gene match: 6. CDR1 SGHKS and CDR2 YYEKEE come from the germline V gene (reference sequence). This CDR3 is 14 amino acids long. CDR3 region: CASTYGTVSYEQYF. DNA of the CDR3: TGTGCCAGCACATATGGGACAGTCTCCTACGAGCAGTACTTC.